Listed below are T cell receptor beta chains from one sample, sequenced in a study of immune evolution from preneoplasia to lung adenocarcinoma. Clones were sequenced by immunoSEQ multiplex PCR, and TCRdb holds only the in-frame ones, with some missing. The sample includes around 7,000 clones, roughly 75% of them seen just once. The sequenced material came from FFPE adjacent normal lung tissue. The receptors stem from a person aged 60-80 years with lung adenocarcinoma. Each CDR3 is given with its conserved first and last residue. A D gene is named only where the DNA matches it firmly. Some rows mark clone size as missing; the rest say once, few, many or name a class of expanded clone.

J gene: TRBJ2-2; clone size: once; D gene: -; V gene: TRBV18; CDR3 DNA: TGTGCCAGCTCAGATGAGGGCAGGGCGAACACCGGGGAGCTGTTTTTT; CDR3 protein: CASSDEGRANTGELFF
J gene: TRBJ2-1; clone size: -; D gene: TRBD1; V gene: TRBV6-4; CDR3 DNA: TGTGCCAGCAGTGACTCGACAGGGGGTTACAATGAGCAGTTCTTC; CDR3 protein: CASSDSTGGYNEQFF
J gene: TRBJ1-2; clone size: -; D gene: -; V gene: TRBV30; CDR3 DNA: TGTGCCTGGAGTGTCGGACAGCCACGCTATGGCTACACCTTC; CDR3 protein: CAWSVGQPRYGYTF
J gene: TRBJ1-1; clone size: once; D gene: -; V gene: TRBV9; CDR3 DNA: TGTGCCAGCAGCCCCGGGGGCGGCACTGAAGCTTTCTTT; CDR3 protein: CASSPGGGTEAFF
J gene: TRBJ2-7; clone size: -; D gene: TRBD1; V gene: TRBV7-2; CDR3 DNA: TGTGCCAGCAGCCCCGGGACAGGGGCCTACGAGCAGTACTTC; CDR3 protein: CASSPGTGAYEQYF
J gene: TRBJ1-2; clone size: few; D gene: TRBD1; V gene: TRBV4-2; CDR3 DNA: TGTGCCAGCAGCCAAGGACAGGGGCTTGGCTACACCTTC; CDR3 protein: CASSQGQGLGYTF
J gene: TRBJ2-1; clone size: -; D gene: TRBD2; V gene: TRBV10-1; CDR3 DNA: TGCGCCAGCAGTCCAGAGCGGGAGTTGAATGAGCAGTTCTTC; CDR3 protein: CASSPERELNEQFF
J gene: TRBJ1-2; clone size: -; D gene: TRBD1; V gene: TRBV6-1; CDR3 DNA: TGTGCCAGCAGTGGCCGGACAGGGGGAGGCTACACCTTC; CDR3 protein: CASSGRTGGGYTF
J gene: TRBJ1-1; clone size: -; D gene: -; V gene: TRBV5-1; CDR3 DNA: TGCGCCAGCAGCTTGGGTGTGGGGGTGAACACTGAAGCTTTCTTT; CDR3 protein: CASSLGVGVNTEAFF
J gene: TRBJ2-3; clone size: few; D gene: -; V gene: TRBV5-4; CDR3 DNA: TGTGCCAGCAGCTTGGTCGGGGATAACACAGATACGCAGTATTTT; CDR3 protein: CASSLVGDNTDTQYF
J gene: TRBJ2-7; clone size: -; D gene: -; V gene: TRBV7-9; CDR3 DNA: TGTGCCAGCAGCGACCTTGCGTTTGGGCCTTCCCTCTCCTACGAGCAGTACTTC; CDR3 protein: CASSDLAFGPSLSYEQYF
J gene: TRBJ2-7; clone size: -; D gene: -; V gene: TRBV6-4; CDR3 DNA: TGTGCCAGCACCAGTAGGACAGCCGGGACCTTTTACGAGCAGTACTTC; CDR3 protein: CASTSRTAGTFYEQYF
J gene: TRBJ2-1; clone size: -; D gene: -; V gene: TRBV7-9; CDR3 DNA: TGTGCCAGCAGCTTAGACCCCACTGGCGGGCAGTTCTTC; CDR3 protein: CASSLDPTGGQFF
J gene: TRBJ2-5; clone size: -; D gene: -; V gene: TRBV6-6; CDR3 DNA: TGTGCCAGCAGTTACGACTTACAAGAGACCCAGTACTTC; CDR3 protein: CASSYDLQETQYF
J gene: TRBJ2-6; clone size: -; D gene: -; V gene: TRBV4-2; CDR3 DNA: TGTGCCAGCAGCCAAGAATACAGGGCTTTCTTCTCTGGGGCCAACGTCCTGACTTTC; CDR3 protein: CASSQEYRAFFSGANVLTF
J gene: TRBJ2-1; clone size: -; D gene: TRBD2; V gene: TRBV10-1; CDR3 DNA: TGCGCCAGCAGCGATATTAGCGGGAGAAACAATGAGCAGTTCTTC; CDR3 protein: CASSDISGRNNEQFF
J gene: TRBJ1-1; clone size: -; D gene: -; V gene: TRBV19; CDR3 DNA: TGTGCCAGTAGTATGAAGGTGAACACTGAAGCTTTCTTT; CDR3 protein: CASSMKVNTEAFF
J gene: TRBJ2-7; clone size: -; D gene: TRBD1; V gene: TRBV28; CDR3 DNA: TGTGCCAGCAGTAACGCCGACAGGGGGTCGGACTCATTGCAGTACTTC; CDR3 protein: CASSNADRGSDSLQYF
J gene: TRBJ1-1; clone size: medium-sized; D gene: -; V gene: TRBV13; CDR3 DNA: TGTGCCAGCAGTTCTCCAAAGAGGTTGAACACTGAAGCTTTCTTT; CDR3 protein: CASSSPKRLNTEAFF
J gene: TRBJ1-4; clone size: -; D gene: TRBD1; V gene: TRBV30; CDR3 DNA: TGTGCCTGGAGAGGAGGACAGGGTATCGAAAAACTGTTTTTT; CDR3 protein: CAWRGGQGIEKLFF
J gene: TRBJ2-5; clone size: -; D gene: -; V gene: TRBV11-2; CDR3 DNA: TGTGCCAACAGCTTGGCAACAGGGACGCGAGAGACCCAGTACTTC; CDR3 protein: CANSLATGTRETQYF
J gene: TRBJ1-1; clone size: -; D gene: -; V gene: TRBV28; CDR3 DNA: TGTGCCAGCAGTTTACTTCAGGGGATTGAAGCTTTCTTT; CDR3 protein: CASSLLQGIEAFF
J gene: TRBJ1-1; clone size: few; D gene: -; V gene: TRBV9; CDR3 DNA: TGTGCCAGCAGCGTAGCTGGGGGTGGCACTGAAGCTTTCTTT; CDR3 protein: CASSVAGGGTEAFF